Following are 2 T cell receptor beta chains from one sample sequenced in a study of T cell clonality in common variable immunodeficiency (dated by TCRdb to between 2015 and 2016). For these receptors, no antigen is known. Libraries were made using the immunoSEQ multiplex PCR assay. TCRdb took this table from immuneACCESS and kept in-frame rearrangements with V and J called. Such tables lack part of the clones; where checked against another copy, unresolved V genes explain under half of the gap, and the rest is unexplained. The table gives 15,000 to 25,000 clones for this sample, with none occurring only once. Roughly a quarter of the sample goes to the ten largest clones. Results the study describes overall, beyond this receptor: Reportedly, TCRbeta sequences from CVID had fewer deletions and N-nucleotide insertions, and highly modified clones with 13 or more V deletions were absent from CVID.

The specimen was peripheral blood mononuclear cells. Every receptor here comes from a human donor with common variable immunodeficiency.

For this clone: The read ends 3 residues before the CDR3 terminus; that terminus is restored from the germline J gene. V is TRBV19 and J is TRBJ2-6; D gene unclear. The V gene's germline CDR1 is LNHDA and CDR2 SQIVND (reference sequence). V was cut by 5 bases and J by 0 bases, with 8 bases left in between. CDR3 length: 15 amino acids. The part of the CDR3 DNA that was read is TGTGCCAGTAGTCACATCCGCTCTGGGGCCAACGTC. It specifies CASSHIRSGANV. In full, the CDR3 reads CASSHIRSGANVLTF.

As concerns this clone: The read terminates 3 residues ahead of where the CDR3 ends, so the germline J gene completes it. The chain carries TRBV7-2 and TRBJ2-1; 10 positions agree with TRBD1. V shed 5 bases, J shed 6 bases, and the junction held 1 base outside the gene matches. Germline V gene data show CDR1 as SGHTA and CDR2 as FQGNSA. The length of the CDR3 is 13 residues. Incomplete CDR3 DNA: TGTGCCAGCAGCCGGACAGGGGGCAATGAG. This sequence encodes CASSRTGGNE. The CDR3 in full is CASSRTGGNEQFF.